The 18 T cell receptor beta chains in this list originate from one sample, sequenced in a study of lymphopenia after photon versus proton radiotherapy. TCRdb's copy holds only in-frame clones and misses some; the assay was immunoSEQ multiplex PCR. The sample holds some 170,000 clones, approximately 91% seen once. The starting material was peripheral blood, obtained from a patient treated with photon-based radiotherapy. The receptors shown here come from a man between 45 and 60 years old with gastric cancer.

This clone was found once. In nucleotides, the CDR3 is TGTGCCAGCAGCCGCGACAGCTCCTACGAGCAGTACTTC. This codes for CASSRDSSYEQYF. The chain combines TRBV7-6 with TRBJ2-7; D perhaps matches TRBD1 (5 bases). Trimming left V 5 bases short and J 0 bases short, with 8 bases between. The CDR3 extends over 13 amino acids. The V gene's germline CDR1 is SGHVS and CDR2 FNYEAQ.

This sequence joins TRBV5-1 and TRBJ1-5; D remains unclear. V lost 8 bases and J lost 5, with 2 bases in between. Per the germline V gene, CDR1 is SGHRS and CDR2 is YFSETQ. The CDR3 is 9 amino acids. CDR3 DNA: TGCGCCAGTCATCAGCCCCAGCATTTT. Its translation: CASHQPQHF.

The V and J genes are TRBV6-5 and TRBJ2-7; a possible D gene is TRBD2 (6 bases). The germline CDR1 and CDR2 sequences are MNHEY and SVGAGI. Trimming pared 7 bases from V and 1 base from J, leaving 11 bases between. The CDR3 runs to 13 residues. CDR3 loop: CASTSGQSYEQYF. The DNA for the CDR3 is TGTGCCAGCACCAGCGGGCAGTCCTACGAGCAGTACTTC.

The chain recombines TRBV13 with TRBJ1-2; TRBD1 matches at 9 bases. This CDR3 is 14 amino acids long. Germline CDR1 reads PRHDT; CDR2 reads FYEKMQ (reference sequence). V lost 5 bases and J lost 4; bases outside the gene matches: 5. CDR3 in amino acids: CASSTGQGGYGYTF. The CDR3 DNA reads TGTGCCAGCAGCACGGGACAGGGCGGCTATGGCTACACCTTC.

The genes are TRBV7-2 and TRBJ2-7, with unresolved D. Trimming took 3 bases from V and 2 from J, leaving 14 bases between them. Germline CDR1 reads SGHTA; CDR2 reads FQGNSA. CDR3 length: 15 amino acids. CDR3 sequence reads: CASSFSNSAPYEQYF. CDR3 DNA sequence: TGTGCCAGCAGCTTTTCAAACAGCGCGCCCTACGAGCAGTACTTC.

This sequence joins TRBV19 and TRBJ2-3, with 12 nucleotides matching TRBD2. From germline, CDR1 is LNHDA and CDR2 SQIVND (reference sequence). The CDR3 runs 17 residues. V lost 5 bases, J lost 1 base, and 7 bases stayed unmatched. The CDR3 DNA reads TGTGCCAGTAGTCCGACCCTAGCGGGAGGGGGCACAGATACGCAGTATTTT. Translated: CASSPTLAGGGTDTQYF.

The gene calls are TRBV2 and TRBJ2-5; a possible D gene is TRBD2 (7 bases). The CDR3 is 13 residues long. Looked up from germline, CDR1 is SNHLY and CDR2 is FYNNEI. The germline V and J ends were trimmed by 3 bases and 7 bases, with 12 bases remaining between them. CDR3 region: CASSEEGGGTQYF. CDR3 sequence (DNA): TGTGCCAGCAGTGAGGAGGGAGGGGGGACCCAGTACTTC.

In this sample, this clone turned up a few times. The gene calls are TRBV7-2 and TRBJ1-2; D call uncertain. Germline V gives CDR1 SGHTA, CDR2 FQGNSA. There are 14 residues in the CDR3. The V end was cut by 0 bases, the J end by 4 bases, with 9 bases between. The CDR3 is CASSLAMAAYGYTF. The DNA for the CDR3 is TGTGCCAGCAGCTTAGCGATGGCAGCCTATGGCTACACCTTC.

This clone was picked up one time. This CDR3 is CASRQASGSNEQYF. The CDR3 coding sequence is TGTGCCAGCAGACAGGCCAGCGGGAGTAACGAGCAGTACTTC. The chain employs TRBV6-6 and TRBJ2-7; 8 nucleotides line up with TRBD2. J was trimmed by 5 bases and V by 6 bases; bases with no gene match: 9. The CDR3 is 14 residues long. Germline V gene lookup returns CDR1 MNHNY and CDR2 SVGAGI (reference sequence).

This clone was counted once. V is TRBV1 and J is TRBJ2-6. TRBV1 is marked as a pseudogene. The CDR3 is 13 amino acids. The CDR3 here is CTSSQSRANVLTF. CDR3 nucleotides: TGCACCAGCAGTCAAAGTCGGGCCAACGTCCTGACTTTC.

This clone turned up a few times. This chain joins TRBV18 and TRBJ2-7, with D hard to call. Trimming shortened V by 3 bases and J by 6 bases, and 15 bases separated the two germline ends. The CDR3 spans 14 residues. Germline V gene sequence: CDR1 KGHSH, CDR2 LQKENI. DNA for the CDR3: TGTGCCAGCTCACCCTTGGGAAGTCCGGTCGAGCAGTACTTC. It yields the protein CASSPLGSPVEQYF.

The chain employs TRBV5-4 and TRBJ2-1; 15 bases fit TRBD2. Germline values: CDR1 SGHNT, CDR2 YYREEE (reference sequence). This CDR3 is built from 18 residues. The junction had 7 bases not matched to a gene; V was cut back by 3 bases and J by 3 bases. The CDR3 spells CASSSGTSGRMGYNEQFF. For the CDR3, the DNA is TGTGCCAGCAGCTCGGGGACTAGCGGGAGGATGGGCTACAATGAGCAGTTCTTC.

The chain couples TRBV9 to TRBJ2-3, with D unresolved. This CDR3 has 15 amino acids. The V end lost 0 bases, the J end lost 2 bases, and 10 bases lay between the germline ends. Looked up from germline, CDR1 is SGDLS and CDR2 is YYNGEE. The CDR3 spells CASSVDVGFTDTQYF. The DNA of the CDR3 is TGTGCCAGCAGCGTAGATGTGGGATTCACAGATACGCAGTATTTT.

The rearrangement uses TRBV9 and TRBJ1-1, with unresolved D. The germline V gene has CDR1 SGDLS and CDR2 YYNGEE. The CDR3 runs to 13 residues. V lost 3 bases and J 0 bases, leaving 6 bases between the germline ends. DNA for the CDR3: TGTGCCAGCAGCGGACCTATGAACACTGAAGCTTTCTTT. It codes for CASSGPMNTEAFF.

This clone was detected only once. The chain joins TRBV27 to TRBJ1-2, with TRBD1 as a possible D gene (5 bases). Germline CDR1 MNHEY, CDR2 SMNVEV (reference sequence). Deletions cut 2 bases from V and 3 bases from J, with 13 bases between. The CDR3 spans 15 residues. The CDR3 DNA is TGTGCCAGCAGTTTAAACCGCCCGGGGGACTATGGCTACACCTTC. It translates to CASSLNRPGDYGYTF.

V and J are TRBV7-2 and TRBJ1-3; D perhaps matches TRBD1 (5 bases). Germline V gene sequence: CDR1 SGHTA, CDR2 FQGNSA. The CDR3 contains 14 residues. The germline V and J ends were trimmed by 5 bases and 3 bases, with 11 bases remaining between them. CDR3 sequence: CASSLGTGGNTIYF. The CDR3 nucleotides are TGTGCCAGCAGCCTCGGGACCGGTGGAAACACCATATATTTT.

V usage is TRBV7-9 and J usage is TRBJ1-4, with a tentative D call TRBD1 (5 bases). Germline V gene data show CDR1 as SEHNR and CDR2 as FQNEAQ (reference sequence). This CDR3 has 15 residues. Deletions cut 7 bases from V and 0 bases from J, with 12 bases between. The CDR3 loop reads CASITSGATNEKLFF. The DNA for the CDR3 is TGTGCCAGCATAACTTCGGGGGCAACTAATGAAAAACTGTTTTTT.

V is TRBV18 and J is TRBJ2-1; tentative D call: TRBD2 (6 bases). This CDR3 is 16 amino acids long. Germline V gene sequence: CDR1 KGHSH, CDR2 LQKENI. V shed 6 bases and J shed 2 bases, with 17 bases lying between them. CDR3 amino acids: CASSPYSGQPYNEQFF. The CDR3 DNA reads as TGTGCCAGCTCCCCCTATAGCGGCCAACCCTACAATGAGCAGTTCTTC.